The TCR beta chain under discussion was sequenced for a study of T cell responses to AZD1222 COVID-19 vaccine. Overall study findings and caveats: No repertoire was sampled before or during the peak T cell response, only after it. At baseline, seropositivity was found in only six AZD1222 recipients. In a largely white British group with more females than males, clonal diversity was possibly underestimated.

Sequencing used immunoSEQ multiplex PCR; TCRdb keeps in-frame clones, though not all of them. The table shows 150,000 to 180,000 clones, with over 90% occurring only once. V lost 6 bases and J 4 bases, leaving 13 bases between the germline ends. Germline CDR1 SGHDN, CDR2 FVKESK. This CDR3 has 14 amino acids. With respect to this clone: Its antigen remains unknown.

The source was peripheral blood, collected 28 days after the second AZD1222 dose. This clonotype was obtained from an adult who received the AZD1222 COVID-19 vaccine. The chain carries TRBV14 and TRBJ2-1, with D maybe TRBD2 (7 bases). DNA for the CDR3: TGTGCCAGCAGACCCGGGGGGACATACAATGAGCAGTTCTTC. Its translation is CASRPGGTYNEQFF.